This passage covers 32 T cell receptor beta chains from one sample sequenced in a study of CXCR3-negative and CXCR3-positive naive CD8 T cells. cDNA libraries for TRB were generated by 5' RACE incorporating UMI labels. TCRdb re-called the 5' RACE reads and gives one entry per CDR3 protein, without DNA. This listing includes about 48,000 distinct CDR3 sequences. The sample taken for sequencing was memory CD8+ T cells from blood. The receptor set was obtained from a human donor in good health. Some clones in this sample may be carry-over from other donors' samples.

By frequency, this clonotype registers medium-sized (0.01 to 0.1%). This chain uses TRBV20-1 with TRBJ1-6; lacking DNA, the TRBD1 call made by TCRdb goes unchecked. The CDR3 length is 14 residues. The V gene's germline CDR1 is DFQATT and CDR2 SNEGSKA (reference sequence). The CDR3: CSARGRGESSPLHF.

V gene TRBV21-1 combines with J gene TRBJ2-5; TCRdb gives TRBD2 as the D gene, but with no DNA this cannot be confirmed. TRBV21-1 is listed as a pseudogene. The CDR3 sequence is 15 residues long. Here the CDR3 reads CASRTELAAQETQYF.

This chain uses TRBV29-1 with TRBJ2-7; TCRdb outputs TRBD1, but without DNA this stays unchecked. Germline CDR1 is SQVTM and CDR2 is ANQGSEA. This CDR3 comprises 13 residues. CDR3 residues: CSVEGTVSYEQYF.

The chain couples TRBV7-3 to TRBJ2-3; TCRdb proposes TRBD2, but this gene call is untestable without DNA. Germline V gene data show CDR1 as SGHTA and CDR2 as FQGTGA. CDR3 length equals 16 residues. The CDR3 loop is CASSLYGGGGGDTQYF.

Considering frequency, this clonotype is medium-sized. The rearrangement links TRBV6-5 to TRBJ2-3; TCRdb lists TRBD1, though no DNA is available to test this call. Germline V CDR1 and CDR2: MNHEY, SVGAGI. The CDR3 is 15 amino acids. CDR3 in amino acids: CASSYRGTNTDTQYF.

The V gene is TRBV6-2 or TRBV6-3, the J gene TRBJ2-7; without DNA, the TCRdb call of TRBD1 cannot be checked. The CDR3 has 14 residues. Germline V lookup: CDR1 MNHEY, CDR2 SVGEGT. CDR3 residues: CASSYSTDSHEQYF.

The J gene is TRBJ2-6, the V gene TRBV4-2; TCRdb reports TRBD1, a call that lacks DNA to check it against. This CDR3 has 16 amino acids. The V gene's germline CDR1 is LGHNA and CDR2 YNFKEQ. The CDR3 sequence: CASSPIRGTGANVLTF.

This rearrangement joins TRBV2 to TRBJ2-7; there is no DNA to check the TCRdb D call of TRBD1. The CDR3 is made up of 14 amino acids. Germline CDR1 and CDR2: SNHLY and FYNNEI. This chain's CDR3 is CASNPGGVLREQYF. The full variable domain, with the rest looked up from reference TRBV2 and TRBJ2-7, is EPEVTQTPSHQVTQMGQEVILRCVPISNHLYFYWYRQILGQKVEFLVSFYNNEISEKSEIFDDQFSVERPDGSNFTLKIRSTKLEDSAMYFCASNPGGVLREQYFGPGTRLTVT.

J is TRBJ2-7 and V is TRBV28; TCRdb selects TRBD1, and the lack of DNA leaves this call unchecked. This CDR3 is 13 amino acids long. CDR1 MDHEN and CDR2 SYDVKM come from the germline V gene. CDR3 protein: CATWAGQGYEQYF.

CDR3 residues: CASSSRYDRNSYEQYF. This chain links TRBV6-2 or TRBV6-3 with TRBJ2-7. The CDR3 loop spans 16 amino acids. The germline V gene encodes CDR1 MNHEY and CDR2 SVGEGT.

The chain links TRBV4-3 to TRBJ1-4. CDR1 LGHNA and CDR2 YSLEER come from the germline V gene. This CDR3 is built from 14 residues. CDR3 protein: CASSRDRFGEKPFF.

The chain links TRBV14 to TRBJ2-7. The germline V gene encodes CDR1 SGHDN and CDR2 FVKESK. The CDR3 has 14 residues. CDR3 in amino acids: CASSQEWPSYEQYF. Variable domain in full (rest from reference TRBV14 and TRBJ2-7): EAGVTQFPSHSVIEKGQTVTLRCDPISGHDNLYWYRRVMGKEIKFLLHFVKESKQDESGMPNNRFLAERTGGTYSTLKVQPAELEDSGVYFCASSQEWPSYEQYFGPGTRLTVT.

J is TRBJ1-2 and V is TRBV29-1; TCRdb lists TRBD1, though no DNA is available to test this call. This CDR3 comprises 11 residues. CDR1 and CDR2 (germline): SQVTM, ANQGSEA. This CDR3 reads CSVPGDYGYTF.

The V and J genes are TRBV27 and TRBJ2-3; TCRdb selects TRBD2, and the lack of DNA leaves this call unchecked. This CDR3 is built from 16 residues. Germline V gene lookup returns CDR1 MNHEY and CDR2 SMNVEV (reference sequence). This CDR3 is CASSPNRISHTDTQYF.

The V gene is TRBV7-3, the J gene TRBJ2-1; the D call from TCRdb, TRBD1, cannot be confirmed without DNA. The CDR3 contains 13 residues. CDR1 and CDR2 from the germline V gene are SGHTA and FQGTGA. The CDR3 sequence: CASSGKTGDEQFF. Filled out from reference TRBV7-3 and TRBJ2-1, the complete variable domain reads GAGVSQTPSNKVTEKGKYVELRCDPISGHTALYWYRQSLGQGPEFLIYFQGTGAADDSGLPNDRFFAVRPEGSVSTLKIQRTERGDSAVYLCASSGKTGDEQFFGPGTRLTVL.

The chain carries TRBV2 and TRBJ2-1; as DNA is missing, the TRBD1 call by TCRdb cannot be tested. This CDR3 spans 13 amino acids. Germline CDR1 SNHLY, CDR2 FYNNEI. CDR3 loop: CASSMTGGHEQFF.

The chain is built from TRBV6-5 and TRBJ1-1; TCRdb selects TRBD1, and the lack of DNA leaves this call unchecked. Germline values: CDR1 MNHEY, CDR2 SVGAGI. The length of the CDR3 is 16 residues. This CDR3 reads CASSYRTGTMNTEAFF.

The V and J genes are TRBV12-3 or TRBV12-4 and TRBJ1-2; TCRdb indicates TRBD1, and absent DNA this call remains unverified. There are 15 residues in the CDR3. CDR3 sequence reads: CASSPWTGEPYGYTF.

The chain combines TRBV12-3 or TRBV12-4 with TRBJ1-2; the TCRdb D gene call, TRBD1, has no DNA to confirm it. The CDR3 covers 15 residues. CDR3 sequence: CASSLGQGASYGYTF.

The gene calls are TRBV3-1 and TRBJ2-3; TCRdb's assignment of TRBD1 cannot be checked, as there is no DNA. The CDR3 length is 16 residues. The germline CDR1 and CDR2 sequences are LGHDT and YNNKEL (reference sequence). CDR3 sequence: CASSQDERQPGDTQYF.

The chain links TRBV30 to TRBJ2-7. Per the germline V gene, CDR1 is GTSNPN and CDR2 is SVGIG (reference sequence). The CDR3 runs to 11 residues. The CDR3 reads CAWSLDYEQYF. Full variable domain (remainder filled in from reference TRBV30 and TRBJ2-7): SQTIHQWPATLVQPVGSPLSLECTVEGTSNPNLYWYRQAAGRGLQLLFYSVGIGQISSEVPQNLSASRPQDRQFILSSKKLLLSDSGFYLCAWSLDYEQYFGPGTRLTVT.

The chain couples TRBV7-9 to TRBJ1-2; TCRdb's assignment of TRBD1 cannot be checked, as there is no DNA. The CDR3 runs to 12 residues. Looked up from germline, CDR1 is SEHNR and CDR2 is FQNEAQ (reference sequence). The CDR3 region is CASSAGDYGYTF. The full variable domain, its missing parts supplied by reference TRBV7-9 and TRBJ1-2, is DTGVSQNPRHKITKRGQNVTFRCDPISEHNRLYWYRQTLGQGPEFLTYFQNEAQLEKSRLLSDRFSAERPKGSFSTLEIQRTEQGDSAMYLCASSAGDYGYTFGSGTRLTVV.

The V and J genes are TRBV9 and TRBJ1-1; TCRdb indicates TRBD1, and absent DNA this call remains unverified. The CDR3 is made up of 13 amino acids. The germline V gene encodes CDR1 SGDLS and CDR2 YYNGEE. The CDR3 here is CASSVTGGVEAFF. Combining the CDR3 with reference TRBV9 and TRBJ1-1 gives the whole variable domain DSGVTQTPKHLITATGQRVTLRCSPRSGDLSVYWYQQSLDQGLQFLIQYYNGEERAKGNILERFSAQQFPDLHSELNLSSLELGDSALYFCASSVTGGVEAFFGQGTRLTVV.

The rearrangement uses TRBV12-3 or TRBV12-4 and TRBJ2-3; TCRdb designates TRBD1, a call that cannot be tested without DNA. The CDR3 runs to 14 residues. CDR3: CASDGPELTDTQYF.

The chain is built from TRBV10-3 and TRBJ1-2; TCRdb picks TRBD1, but there is no DNA to check that call. CDR1 ENHRY and CDR2 SYGVKD come from the germline V gene. The CDR3 runs to 14 residues. CDR3 sequence reads: CAISDRDRNYGYTF.

The chain combines TRBV29-1 with TRBJ2-1; lacking DNA, the TRBD2 call made by TCRdb goes unchecked. CDR1 and CDR2 from the germline V gene are SQVTM and ANQGSEA. The CDR3 has 15 residues. The CDR3 reads CSVYTRTSGNNEQFF.

This chain uses TRBV4-1 with TRBJ2-2; TCRdb returns TRBD2, unconfirmable since there is no DNA. CDR1 and CDR2 from the germline V gene are MGHRA and YSYEKL. The CDR3 consists of 16 residues. Here the CDR3 reads CASSLGLAGVTGELFF.

The CDR3 loop is CAISEDNSGANVLTF. This sequence joins TRBV10-3 and TRBJ2-6. Per germline, CDR1 ENHRY and CDR2 SYGVKD. CDR3 length equals 15 residues.

The V gene is TRBV7-3, the J gene TRBJ2-1. CDR3 length equals 12 residues. Looked up from germline, CDR1 is SGHTA and CDR2 is FQGTGA. The CDR3 here is CASSVGDGEQFF.

The chain employs TRBV29-1 and TRBJ2-1; absent DNA, TCRdb's TRBD1 call cannot be checked. The CDR3 contains 14 residues. Germline V gene data show CDR1 as SQVTM and CDR2 as ANQGSEA. CDR3 region: CSVEIAGQYNEQFF.

V is TRBV20-1 and J is TRBJ1-5; the TRBD1 assignment by TCRdb is unverifiable without DNA. Per germline, CDR1 DFQATT and CDR2 SNEGSKA (reference sequence). The CDR3 covers 16 residues. The CDR3 is CSARTGGFNSNQPQHF.

The chain joins TRBV24-1 to TRBJ1-2; TCRdb calls TRBD1, which cannot be checked without DNA. CDR3 length: 14 amino acids. CDR1 is KGHDR and CDR2 is SFDVKD in the germline V gene. The CDR3 reads CATSDLQGHYGYTF.